This TCR beta chain was recorded in a study of T cell responses to AZD1222 COVID-19 vaccine. Generated by immunoSEQ multiplex PCR, the TCRdb table keeps only in-frame clones and is missing some. The sample contains about 150,000 clones, almost 95% of which appear only once. This CDR3 spans 11 amino acids. The V end was cut by 5 bases, the J end by 10 bases, with 11 bases between. Germline-derived CDR1 and CDR2 are SGHVS and FQNEAQ. This specimen consisted of peripheral blood, obtained on day 0 of AZD1222 vaccination. The receptor was derived from an adult in good health. The V call is TRBV7-8, the J call TRBJ1-1; D is undetermined. In nucleotides, the CDR3 is TGTGCCAGCAGCCCCCAAGTCGGAGCTTTCTTT. Protein: CASSPQVGAFF.